This is a list of T cell receptor beta chains from one sample in a study of graft-versus-host responses after intestinal transplantation. Clones were read by immunoSEQ multiplex PCR, and TCRdb kept only the in-frame ones, dropping some. The sample has under 50,000 clones, 85% to 95% seen once; the top ten hold 3.6%. The starting material was PBMCs, obtained approximately 700 days after intestinal transplantation. The receptors derive from a human patient who received an intestinal transplant, so some T cells may come from the graft donor. Each CDR3 is given with its conserved first and last residue. D genes are given only for firm matches. The size entry is marked missing in some rows and otherwise reads once, few, many or a size class.

v_gene: TRBV11-2
d_gene: -
abundance: -
j_gene: TRBJ2-7
CDR3aa: CASSYDRGGLAYEQYF
CDR3nt: TGTGCCAGCAGTTATGACAGGGGCGGACTAGCCTACGAGCAGTACTTC

v_gene: TRBV27
d_gene: -
abundance: -
j_gene: TRBJ1-6
CDR3aa: CASSLALGNSPLHF
CDR3nt: TGTGCCAGCAGTTTAGCGCTGGGAAATTCACCCCTCCACTTT

v_gene: TRBV4-1
d_gene: -
abundance: -
j_gene: TRBJ2-1
CDR3aa: CASSPTISYNEQFF
CDR3nt: TGCGCCAGCAGCCCGACTATCTCCTACAATGAGCAGTTCTTC

v_gene: TRBV5-4
d_gene: -
abundance: -
j_gene: TRBJ2-5
CDR3aa: CASSIDGEKTQYF
CDR3nt: TGTGCCAGCAGCATTGATGGGGAGAAGACCCAGTACTTC

v_gene: TRBV7-6
d_gene: TRBD2
abundance: -
j_gene: TRBJ2-5
CDR3aa: CASSRKGAGEETQYF
CDR3nt: TGTGCCAGCAGCCGGAAGGGAGCGGGAGAAGAGACCCAGTACTTC

v_gene: TRBV6-5
d_gene: -
abundance: -
j_gene: TRBJ2-1
CDR3aa: CASSYSGNEQFF
CDR3nt: TGTGCCAGCAGTTACTCAGGAAATGAGCAGTTCTTC

v_gene: TRBV9
d_gene: -
abundance: -
j_gene: TRBJ1-1
CDR3aa: CASSPAGGNTEAFF
CDR3nt: TGTGCCAGCAGCCCCGCCGGAGGGAACACTGAAGCTTTCTTT

v_gene: TRBV7-6
d_gene: -
abundance: -
j_gene: TRBJ2-7
CDR3aa: CASSLVADRAYEQYF
CDR3nt: TGTGCCAGCAGCTTAGTAGCGGACAGAGCCTACGAGCAGTACTTC

v_gene: TRBV2
d_gene: TRBD2
abundance: -
j_gene: TRBJ2-4
CDR3aa: CASSSGRAKLQNIQYF
CDR3nt: TGTGCCAGCAGTAGCGGGAGGGCCAAATTACAAAACATTCAGTACTTC

v_gene: TRBV6-4
d_gene: TRBD2
abundance: -
j_gene: TRBJ2-1
CDR3aa: CASSEGTTHEQFF
CDR3nt: TGTGCCAGCAGTGAAGGGACTACGCATGAGCAGTTCTTC

v_gene: TRBV6-1
d_gene: -
abundance: -
j_gene: TRBJ1-6
CDR3aa: CASSLEGSYNSPLHF
CDR3nt: TGTGCCAGCAGCCTCGAGGGGAGCTATAATTCACCCCTCCACTTT

v_gene: TRBV27
d_gene: -
abundance: few
j_gene: TRBJ1-6
CDR3aa: CASSWTVKNSPLHF
CDR3nt: TGTGCCAGCAGCTGGACAGTTAAAAATTCACCCCTCCACTTT

v_gene: TRBV5-4
d_gene: -
abundance: once
j_gene: TRBJ2-3
CDR3aa: CASSKASDPTDTQYF
CDR3nt: TGTGCCAGCAGCAAAGCTAGCGACCCCACAGATACGCAGTATTTT

v_gene: TRBV5-1
d_gene: -
abundance: -
j_gene: TRBJ2-7
CDR3aa: CASSLTGPSEQYF
CDR3nt: TGCGCCAGCAGCTTGACAGGGCCTTCCGAGCAGTACTTC

v_gene: TRBV18
d_gene: TRBD1
abundance: -
j_gene: TRBJ1-2
CDR3aa: CASSERTGPNYGYTF
CDR3nt: TGTGCCAGCTCAGAGCGGACAGGGCCTAACTATGGCTACACCTTC

v_gene: TRBV5-6
d_gene: -
abundance: -
j_gene: TRBJ2-7
CDR3aa: CASSLGVGYEQYF
CDR3nt: TGTGCCAGCAGCTTGGGAGTCGGCTACGAGCAGTACTTC

v_gene: TRBV29-1
d_gene: TRBD1
abundance: -
j_gene: TRBJ1-1
CDR3aa: CSAISQTGIRDTEAFF
CDR3nt: TGCAGCGCCATCAGCCAGACAGGGATTAGAGACACTGAAGCTTTCTTT

v_gene: TRBV25-1
d_gene: TRBD2
abundance: -
j_gene: TRBJ2-1
CDR3aa: CASSDLAGSSYNEQFF
CDR3nt: TGTGCCAGCAGTGATTTAGCGGGGAGCTCCTACAATGAGCAGTTCTTC

v_gene: TRBV2
d_gene: -
abundance: -
j_gene: TRBJ1-1
CDR3aa: CATRLQGLKNTEAFF
CDR3nt: TGTGCCACCCGGCTACAGGGATTAAAGAACACTGAAGCTTTCTTT

v_gene: TRBV7-6
d_gene: -
abundance: -
j_gene: TRBJ1-1
CDR3aa: CASSFSPAAEAFF
CDR3nt: TGTGCCAGCAGCTTCAGTCCGGCCGCTGAAGCTTTCTTT